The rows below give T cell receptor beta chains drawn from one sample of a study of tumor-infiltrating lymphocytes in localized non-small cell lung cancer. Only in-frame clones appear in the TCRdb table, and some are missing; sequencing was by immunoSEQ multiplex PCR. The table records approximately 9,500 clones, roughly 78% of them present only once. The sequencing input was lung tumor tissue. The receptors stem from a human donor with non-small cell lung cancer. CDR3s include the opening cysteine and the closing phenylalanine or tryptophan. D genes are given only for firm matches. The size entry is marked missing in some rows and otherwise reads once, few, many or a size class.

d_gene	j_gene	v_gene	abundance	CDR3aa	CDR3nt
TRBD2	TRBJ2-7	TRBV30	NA	CAWNLLAGGDEQYF	TGTGCCTGGAATTTGCTAGCGGGAGGGGATGAGCAGTACTTC
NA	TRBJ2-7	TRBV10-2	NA	CTSSEGKQYF	TGCACCAGCAGTGAGGGAAAGCAGTACTTC
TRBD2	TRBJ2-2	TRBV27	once	CASSRLAGGLTGELFF	TGTGCCAGCAGTCGACTGGCGGGGGGGCTAACCGGGGAGCTGTTTTTT
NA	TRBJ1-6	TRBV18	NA	CASSPLTEYNSPLHF	TGTGCCAGCTCACCCCTGACAGAGTATAATTCACCCCTCCACTTT
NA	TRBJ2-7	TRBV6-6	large	CASSKGPDRYEQYF	TGTGCCAGCAGCAAAGGGCCAGATCGGTACGAGCAGTACTTC
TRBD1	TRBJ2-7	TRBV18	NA	CASSPRTGTYEQYF	TGTGCCAGCTCACCAAGGACAGGGACCTACGAGCAGTACTTC
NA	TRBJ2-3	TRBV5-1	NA	CASSLQWGDTQYF	TGCGCCAGCAGCTTACAGTGGGGGGATACGCAGTATTTT
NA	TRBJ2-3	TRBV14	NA	CASSQERGAGTDTQYF	TGTGCCAGCAGCCAAGAACGGGGGGCCGGGACAGATACGCAGTATTTT
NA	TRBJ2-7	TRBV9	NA	CASSTGYSYEQYF	TGTGCCAGCAGCACAGGTTATTCCTACGAGCAGTACTTC
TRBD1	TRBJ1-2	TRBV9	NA	CASSSGTGMGYTF	TGTGCCAGCAGTTCTGGGACAGGAATGGGCTACACCTTC
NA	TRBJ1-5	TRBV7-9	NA	CASSLAGSNQPQHF	TGTGCCAGCAGCTTAGCTGGAAGCAATCAGCCCCAGCATTTT
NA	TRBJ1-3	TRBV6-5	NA	CASSYSGPEAGNTIYF	TGTGCCAGCAGTTACTCGGGTCCCGAAGCTGGAAACACCATATATTTT
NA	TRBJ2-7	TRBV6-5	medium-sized	CASTPGGQVYEQYF	TGTGCCAGCACCCCTGGTGGACAAGTCTACGAGCAGTACTTC
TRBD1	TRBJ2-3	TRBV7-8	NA	CASSGGQNTQYF	TGTGCCAGCAGCGGGGGACAGAATACGCAGTATTTT
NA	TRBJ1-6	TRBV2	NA	CASIGGISSYNSPLHF	TGTGCCAGCATTGGCGGGATAAGCTCCTATAATTCACCCCTCCACTTT
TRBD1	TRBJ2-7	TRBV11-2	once	CASHAGGIYEQYF	TGTGCCAGCCATGCAGGGGGCATCTACGAGCAGTACTTC
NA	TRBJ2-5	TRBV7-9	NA	CASSPGKRYQETQYF	TGTGCCAGCAGCCCAGGGAAGCGGTACCAAGAGACCCAGTACTTC
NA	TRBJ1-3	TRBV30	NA	CAWSLSHGNTIYF	TGTGCCTGGAGTCTCTCACATGGAAACACCATATATTTT
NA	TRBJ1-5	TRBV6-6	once	CASSSQGRGQPQHF	TGTGCCAGCAGTTCCCAAGGTAGGGGCCAGCCCCAGCATTTT
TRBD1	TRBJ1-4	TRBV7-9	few	CASSPSTGGGLSEKLFF	TGTGCCAGCAGCCCTTCCACAGGGGGCGGATTGAGTGAAAAACTGTTTTTT
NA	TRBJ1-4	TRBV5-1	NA	CASGLGVSGEKLFF	TGCGCCAGCGGCCTAGGGGTATCAGGTGAAAAACTGTTTTTT
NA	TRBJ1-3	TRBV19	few	CATLDGNTIYF	TGTGCCACTCTGGACGGAAACACCATATATTTT
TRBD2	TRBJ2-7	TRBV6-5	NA	CASSTGLEKEQYF	TGTGCCAGCAGCACGGGACTAGAGAAAGAGCAGTACTTC
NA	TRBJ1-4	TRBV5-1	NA	CASSLAGANEKLFF	TGCGCCAGCAGCTTGGCAGGGGCTAATGAAAAACTGTTTTTT
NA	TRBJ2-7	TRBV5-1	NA	CASSLSTIYEQYF	TGCGCCAGCAGCCTTTCGACCATCTACGAGCAGTACTTC
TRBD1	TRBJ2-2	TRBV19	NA	CASSKAQGANGELFF	TGTGCCAGTAGTAAAGCCCAGGGGGCTAACGGGGAGCTGTTTTTT
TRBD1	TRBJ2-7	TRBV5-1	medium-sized	CASSLGSTGNTYEQYF	TGCGCCAGCAGCTTGGGGTCGACAGGGAACACCTACGAGCAGTACTTC
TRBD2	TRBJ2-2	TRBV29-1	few	CSVWASGRAGTGELFF	TGCAGCGTTTGGGCTAGCGGGAGGGCCGGGACCGGGGAGCTGTTTTTT
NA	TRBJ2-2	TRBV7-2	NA	CASSLVGGRGGGELFF	TGTGCCAGCAGCTTAGTCGGAGGAAGGGGCGGCGGGGAGCTGTTTTTT
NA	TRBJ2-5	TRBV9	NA	CASSPGETQYF	TGTGCCAGCAGCCCTGGGGAGACCCAGTACTTC
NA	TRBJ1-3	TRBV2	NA	CARTTGDSGNTIYF	TGTGCCAGAACGACGGGGGACTCTGGAAACACCATATATTTT
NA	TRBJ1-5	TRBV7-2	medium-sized	CASSQGGDTRQPQHF	TGTGCCAGCAGTCAGGGTGGGGATACCAGACAGCCCCAGCATTTT
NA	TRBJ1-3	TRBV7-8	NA	CASSPPLSPSGNTIYF	TGTGCCAGCAGCCCCCCCCTGAGTCCCTCTGGAAACACCATATATTTT
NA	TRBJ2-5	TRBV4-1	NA	CASSQQETQYF	TGCGCCAGCAGCCAACAAGAGACCCAGTACTTC
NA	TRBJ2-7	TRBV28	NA	CASSSGMDRISYEQYF	TGTGCCAGCAGTTCGGGGATGGACCGAATCTCCTACGAGCAGTACTTC
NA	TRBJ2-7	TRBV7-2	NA	CASSASYGISYEQYF	TGTGCCAGCAGCGCGAGTTACGGGATCTCCTACGAGCAGTACTTC
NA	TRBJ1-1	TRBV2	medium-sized	CASSEPKMNTEAFF	TGTGCCAGCAGTGAACCGAAAATGAACACTGAAGCTTTCTTT
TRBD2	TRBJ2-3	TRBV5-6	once	CASSLWGLAGNTDTQYF	TGTGCCAGCAGCTTGTGGGGACTAGCGGGGAACACAGATACGCAGTATTTT
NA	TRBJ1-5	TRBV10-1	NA	CASSESGSNQPQHF	TGCGCCAGCAGTGAGTCAGGTAGCAATCAGCCCCAGCATTTT
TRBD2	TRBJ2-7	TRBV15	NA	CATSRPTSGLYEQYF	TGTGCCACCAGCAGACCCACTAGCGGCCTCTACGAGCAGTACTTC